A single sample gave rise to the 23 T cell receptor beta chains below, sequenced in a study of CD8+ T cells in alopecia areata. RNA was extracted and reverse transcribed into cDNA as the sequencing template. Some clones are missing from TCRdb's copy, which holds only in-frame ones; the method was immunoSEQ multiplex PCR. The table has about 150,000 clones, around 71% seen once. As for treatment: oral pan-JAK inhibitor, 5-10 mg twice daily. Material: CD4+ T cells sorted from blood, obtained at week 4, from a patient treated with tofacitinib. Source of these receptors: a human donor with alopecia areata.

A word on this clone: This sample includes further DNA sequences coding for the same CDR3. The chain combines TRBV30 with TRBJ1-2; the D is unclear. There are 13 residues in the CDR3. In germline, CDR1 is GTSNPN, CDR2 SVGIG (reference sequence). Trimming cost V 0 bases and J 2 bases, with 7 bases left between them. CDR3 DNA: TGTGCCTGGAGTGTTGGTACCAACTATGGCTACACCTTC. Translated: CAWSVGTNYGYTF.

The chain links TRBV9 to TRBJ1-6; 9 bases are a match to TRBD1. CDR1 and CDR2 from the germline V gene are SGDLS and YYNGEE. The CDR3 runs 17 residues. V gave up 0 bases and J gave up 5 bases; unmatched junction bases: 6. For the CDR3, the DNA is TGTGCCAGCAGCGTAGAGGGACAGGGTATCAATAATTCACCCCTCCACTTT. Amino acids: CASSVEGQGINNSPLHF.

This chain uses TRBV29-1 with TRBJ2-7, with D maybe TRBD1 (7 bases). Germline CDR1 SQVTM, CDR2 ANQGSEA. V was pared by 5 bases and J by 5 bases, with 16 bases between. This CDR3 is 13 amino acids long. CDR3 coding DNA: TGCAGCGTTTCCCGGACAGGCGGGGACGAGCAGTACTTC. As protein: CSVSRTGGDEQYF.

The chain joins TRBV6-6 to TRBJ2-1; D perhaps matches TRBD1 (6 bases). Germline V gene sequence: CDR1 MNHNY, CDR2 SVGAGI (reference sequence). The CDR3 is 12 amino acids. The V and J ends lost 5 bases and 8 bases respectively, with 10 bases between them. The CDR3 sequence is CASSQQGYEQFF. CDR3 coding DNA: TGTGCCAGCAGTCAACAGGGCTATGAGCAGTTCTTC.

V is TRBV7-2 and J is TRBJ2-5; 10 bases match TRBD2. Germline CDR1 is SGHTA and CDR2 is FQGNSA. The V and J ends lost 5 bases and 2 bases, in that order; junction bases with no gene match: 14. The CDR3 loop spans 18 amino acids. The CDR3 spells CASSPLVRTAGGQETQYF. The CDR3 DNA reads TGTGCCAGCAGCCCCCTCGTTCGGACAGCGGGGGGGCAAGAGACCCAGTACTTC.

This clone turned up a few times. The chain uses TRBV29-1 and TRBJ2-7; 9 positions match TRBD1. The CDR3 is made up of 16 amino acids. Germline V gene lookup returns CDR1 SQVTM and CDR2 ANQGSEA. V trimming: 5 bases; J trimming: 2 bases; junction bases outside the gene matches: 13. The CDR3 region is CSVCTSGTGKPYEQYF. Written as DNA, the CDR3 is TGCAGCGTTTGCACCTCCGGGACAGGGAAACCCTACGAGCAGTACTTC.

The chain uses TRBV19 and TRBJ1-6, with 8 bases lining up with TRBD1. V trimming: 6 bases; J trimming: 13 bases; junction bases outside the gene matches: 11. CDR1 and CDR2 from the germline V gene are LNHDA and SQIVND (reference sequence). The CDR3 loop spans 14 amino acids. The CDR3 sequence is CASSPDTGGRPLHF. The CDR3 DNA is TGTGCCAGTAGCCCTGATACAGGGGGGCGGCCCCTCCACTTT.

The CDR3 bases are TGTGCCAGCAGCTTAGGCAGCCCGAACACTGAAGCTTTCTTT. Translated, it gives CASSLGSPNTEAFF. The chain recombines TRBV7-9 with TRBJ1-1, with D uncertain. The length of the CDR3 is 14 residues. Germline CDR1 SEHNR, CDR2 FQNEAQ (reference sequence). V was shortened by 1 base and J by 1 base, with 7 bases between the two germline ends.

For this clone: One end of the junction is discordant with germline, which a read error may explain. The chain recombines TRBV9 with TRBJ1-2, with D hard to call. The CDR3 runs 15 residues. The germline V gene has CDR1 SGDLS and CDR2 YYNGEE. CDR3 region: CASSVGGRANYGYTF. The CDR3 DNA sequence: TGTGCCAGCAGCGTAGGGGGTAGGGCTAACTATGGCTACACCTTT.

The V and J genes are TRBV6-5 and TRBJ2-7; no clear D gene. Germline-derived CDR1 and CDR2 are MNHEY and SVGAGI. This CDR3 is built from 14 residues. Trimming shortened V by 6 bases and J by 1 base, and 13 bases separated the two germline ends. The CDR3 region is CASRRVISSYEQYF. In DNA form, the CDR3 reads TGTGCCAGCAGACGGGTAATCTCTTCCTACGAGCAGTACTTC.

The chain couples TRBV29-1 to TRBJ2-1, with TRBD2 matching 9 bases. Losses at the gene ends were 3 bases for V and 7 bases for J; bases not matched to a gene: 10. The CDR3 extends over 15 amino acids. Germline CDR1 is SQVTM and CDR2 is ANQGSEA. Here the CDR3 DNA reads TGCAGCGTTGACCCAAACAGCGGGGGGCGAAATGAGCAGTTCTTC. Residues: CSVDPNSGGRNEQFF.

A single count supports this clone. The rearrangement joins TRBV15 to TRBJ2-7; possibly TRBD2 for D (5 bases). From germline, CDR1 is LNHNV and CDR2 YYDKDF (reference sequence). There are 15 residues in the CDR3. V was shortened by 1 base and J by 0 bases, with 10 bases between the two germline ends. The CDR3 DNA follows: TGTGCCACCAGCAGAGGACGGGGTAGCTCCTACGAGCAGTACTTC. It yields the protein CATSRGRGSSYEQYF.

The chain joins TRBV4-3 to TRBJ2-2; D is perhaps TRBD1 (5 bases). Germline V gives CDR1 LGHNA, CDR2 YSLEER. The CDR3 contains 13 residues. V lost 2 bases and J 6 bases, leaving 7 bases between the germline ends. In DNA form, the CDR3 reads TGCGCCAGCAGCCAATCAGGGTCCGGGGAGCTGTTTTTT. It specifies CASSQSGSGELFF.

The chain combines TRBV7-2 with TRBJ1-2; no reliable D call. The V end was cut by 2 bases, the J end by 6 bases, with 10 bases between. Germline V gene data show CDR1 as SGHTA and CDR2 as FQGNSA. This CDR3 comprises 13 residues. The CDR3 spells CASSLTLGHGYTF. As DNA, the CDR3 is TGTGCCAGCAGCTTAACGCTGGGCCATGGCTACACCTTC.

The genes are TRBV6-1 and TRBJ2-6; D is tentatively TRBD1 or TRBD2 (5 bases each). Germline CDR1 is MNHNS and CDR2 is SASEGT. V lost 3 bases and J lost 2, with 5 bases in between. This CDR3 contains 14 residues. CDR3 DNA sequence: TGTGCCAGCAGTGAGGGGGCTGGGGCCAACGTCCTGACTTTC. Translating it yields CASSEGAGANVLTF.

V and J are TRBV15 and TRBJ1-1; D remains unclear. The germline V gene encodes CDR1 LNHNV and CDR2 YYDKDF (reference sequence). The CDR3 has 16 residues. V gave up 6 bases and J gave up 1 base, with 18 bases separating them. CDR3 DNA: TGTGCCACCAGGGGCCTCACCTTACTCGAGAACACTGAAGCTTTCTTT. Encoded protein: CATRGLTLLENTEAFF.

The chain joins TRBV6-1 to TRBJ1-2; 7 bases are shared with TRBD1. Germline V lookup: CDR1 MNHNS, CDR2 SASEGT. V gave up 1 base and J gave up 8 bases; unmatched junction bases: 4. The CDR3 spans 13 residues. The CDR3 loop is CASSEVGGLGYTF. Here the CDR3 DNA reads TGTGCCAGCAGTGAAGTAGGGGGCTTGGGCTACACCTTC.

The CDR3 nucleotides are TGCGCCAGCAGCTTGTCCTCGACAGGGGGGGAGCAGTACTTC. Residues: CASSLSSTGGEQYF. This chain connects TRBV5-1 to TRBJ2-7; 9 positions agree with TRBD1. Trimming at V came to 1 base and at J to 7 bases, leaving 6 bases not matched to a gene. This CDR3 spans 14 amino acids. Germline-derived CDR1 and CDR2 are SGHRS and YFSETQ.

V is TRBV28 and J is TRBJ1-5; no definite D call. The CDR3 totals 13 residues. The germline gives CDR1 MDHEN, CDR2 SYDVKM. V lost 11 bases, J lost 1 base, and 12 bases lay in between. CDR3 in DNA: TGTGCCTATGGGGAACTGAGCAATCAGCCCCAGCATTTT. This gives the protein CAYGELSNQPQHF.

The chain joins TRBV10-3 to TRBJ1-1, with 9 bases lining up with TRBD1. The germline V gene encodes CDR1 ENHRY and CDR2 SYGVKD. J gave up 1 base and V 3 bases, and 6 bases lay outside the gene matches. This CDR3 has 16 amino acids. The CDR3 sequence is CAISETGGPPNTEAFF. The CDR3 nucleotides read TGTGCCATCAGTGAAACAGGGGGCCCCCCGAACACTGAAGCTTTCTTT.

The chain is built from TRBV29-1 and TRBJ2-5, with D possibly being TRBD1 or TRBD2 (5 bases each). Trimming removed 6 bases at V and 2 bases at J, with 16 bases between. The CDR3 contains 14 residues. In germline, CDR1 is SQVTM, CDR2 ANQGSEA. CDR3 coding DNA: TGCAGCGTGGGCCCCGGGACGGCGCAAGAGACCCAGTACTTC. Protein: CSVGPGTAQETQYF.

The chain combines TRBV9 with TRBJ2-3; weak D call: TRBD1 (6 bases). V was shortened by 4 bases and J by 3 bases, with 18 bases between the two germline ends. Per germline, CDR1 SGDLS and CDR2 YYNGEE. This CDR3 comprises 16 residues. In nucleotides, the CDR3 is TGTGCCAGCAGCCCGAGGGGGTCGAGGGTAACAGATACGCAGTATTTT. It codes for CASSPRGSRVTDTQYF. The full variable domain, completed using reference TRBV9 and TRBJ2-3, is DSGVTQTPKHLITATGQRVTLRCSPRSGDLSVYWYQQSLDQGLQFLIQYYNGEERAKGNILERFSAQQFPDLHSELNLSSLELGDSALYFCASSPRGSRVTDTQYFGPGTRLTVL.

This clone has ten or more counts. This rearrangement joins TRBV7-8 to TRBJ2-3; the D gene is possibly TRBD2 (5 bases). Trimming took off 5 bases at V and 8 bases at J, with 17 bases between the two ends. CDR1 is SGHVS and CDR2 is FQNEAQ in the germline V gene. The CDR3 is 14 amino acids. This chain's CDR3 is CASSINRAEGTQYF. CDR3 DNA sequence: TGTGCCAGCAGCATTAATCGGGCCGAGGGTACGCAGTATTTT.